This T cell receptor beta chain was recorded in a study of blood T cell repertoires in COVID-19. Germline CDR1 and CDR2: MDHEN and SYDVKM. The CDR3 has 14 residues. Trimming removed 5 bases from V and 5 bases from J, with 10 bases in between. Data came from immunoSEQ multiplex PCR; TCRdb stores just in-frame clones and leaves some out. The sample carries about 250,000 clones, 70% to 85% recorded once. This chain links TRBV28 with TRBJ1-6; a weak D match, TRBD1 (6 bases). This clonotype originated in a woman between 40 and 50 years old with active or convalescent COVID-19. The sequenced sample was peripheral blood. CDR3 amino acids: CASSRQAHNSPLHF. Here the CDR3 DNA reads TGTGCCAGCAGTCGACAGGCCCATAATTCACCCCTCCACTTT.